What follows describes a single T cell receptor (beta chain). Its antigen is as yet unknown. This entry belongs to a study of T cell repertoires in cytomegalovirus infection. Study findings and constraints: Predominance within the ex vivo response was attributable to HLA-C-restricted CMV-specific TCR beta clonotypes.

TCRdb fed the reads into MiXCR, producing one record per CDR3 protein. The table includes about 830,000 distinct CDR3 sequences, approximately 32% detected once. Sequenced here: cultured CD8+ T cells from PBMCs, sampled from culture after CMV antigen stimulation. This clonotype was sampled from a human donor in good health (CMV status not recorded). Some clones in this sample may be carry-over from other donors' samples.

The CDR3: CASSSNRGKTQYF. The CDR3, as DNA: TGTGCCAGCAGCTCGAACAGGGGAAAGACCCAGTACTTC. This chain connects TRBV6-5 to TRBJ2-5; 7 bases map to TRBD1. This CDR3 comprises 13 residues. V shed 6 bases and J 6 bases; nucleotides not matched to a gene: 7. CDR1 and CDR2 from the germline V gene are MNHEY and SVGAGI.